These 18 T cell receptor beta chains were sequenced from one sample in a study of blood T cell repertoires in COVID-19. Generated by immunoSEQ multiplex PCR, the TCRdb table keeps only in-frame clones and is missing some. This table has roughly 150,000 clones, 70% to 90% appearing once. What was sequenced was peripheral blood. Every receptor here comes from a woman aged 45-59 years with COVID-19, enrolled during active disease.

V is TRBV29-1 and J is TRBJ2-1; 11 bases map to TRBD2. Germline CDR1 is SQVTM and CDR2 is ANQGSEA. This CDR3 region has 16 residues. J lost 8 bases, V lost 3 bases, and 12 bases had no gene match. The DNA for the CDR3 is TGCAGCGTTGATTGGTCGCGTTTACTAGCGGGAGATGAGCAGTTCTTC. Translated, it gives CSVDWSRLLAGDEQFF.

This chain links TRBV27 with TRBJ2-1, with unresolved D. The CDR3 is made up of 15 amino acids. The V and J ends lost 5 bases and 0 bases respectively, with 11 bases between them. The germline V gene encodes CDR1 MNHEY and CDR2 SMNVEV (reference sequence). The CDR3 protein is CASSTTPSSYNEQFF. The CDR3 region has the DNA TGTGCCAGCAGTACGACTCCTAGCTCCTACAATGAGCAGTTCTTC.

This chain joins TRBV10-3 and TRBJ2-1, with 8 bases aligning to TRBD1. The CDR3 is 15 residues long. Germline lookup yields CDR1 ENHRY and CDR2 SYGVKD. The V segment lost 3 bases and the J segment 5 bases; nucleotides outside the gene matches: 6. The CDR3 region has the DNA TGTGCCATCAGTGACGCGACAGGGGCAGACAATGAGCAGTTCTTC. It codes for CAISDATGADNEQFF.

The count of this clone is one. V is TRBV23-1 and J is TRBJ1-4, with D perhaps matching TRBD1 (5 bases). TRBV23-1 is an ORF; its function is uncertain. The CDR3 contains 12 residues. V was trimmed by 10 bases and J by 5 bases, leaving 11 bases between them. The CDR3 is CATGGLNEKLFF. DNA for the CDR3: TGCGCCACCGGGGGTTTAAATGAAAAACTGTTTTTT.

The chain recombines TRBV27 with TRBJ1-1, with TRBD1 matching over 10 bases. The trim removed 6 bases at V and 5 bases at J, leaving 12 bases unmatched. The CDR3 loop spans 16 amino acids. Per germline, CDR1 MNHEY and CDR2 SMNVEV (reference sequence). CDR3 protein: CASRSPTGGAGTEAFF. The CDR3 DNA reads as TGTGCCAGCAGAAGCCCGACAGGGGGCGCCGGGACTGAAGCTTTCTTT.

This chain uses TRBV4-2 with TRBJ2-3; 7 bases are a match to TRBD2. CDR1 is LGHNA and CDR2 is YNFKEQ in the germline V gene. The CDR3 covers 15 residues. The V gene end was trimmed by 4 bases and the J gene end by 2 bases; junction bases not matched to a gene: 6. As DNA, the CDR3 is TGTGCCAGCAGCCCAGGGAGGGTGGTCACAGATACGCAGTATTTT. Its translation is CASSPGRVVTDTQYF.

The CDR3 protein is CASSQDTGTETRSYEQYF. DNA of the CDR3: TGCGCCAGCAGCCAAGACACGGGGACTGAGACACGATCCTACGAGCAGTACTTC. This chain connects TRBV4-1 to TRBJ2-7; perhaps TRBD2 as D (6 bases). Germline lookup yields CDR1 MGHRA and CDR2 YSYEKL. This CDR3 is built from 18 residues. Trimming left V 0 bases short and J 1 base short, with 19 bases between.

The chain links TRBV7-9 to TRBJ2-3; D may be TRBD1 (6 bases). The CDR3 extends over 15 amino acids. V gave up 7 bases and J gave up 1 base, with 15 bases separating them. Germline V gene data show CDR1 as SEHNR and CDR2 as FQNEAQ (reference sequence). This CDR3 is CASTERTAGTDTQYF. The DNA of the CDR3 is TGTGCCAGCACCGAAAGGACAGCAGGCACAGATACGCAGTATTTT.

The chain has TRBV28 and TRBJ2-7; D may be TRBD1 (7 bases). Germline assignment: CDR1 MDHEN and CDR2 SYDVKM. V shed 4 bases and J shed 4 bases, with 14 bases lying between them. This CDR3 is built from 14 residues. Here the CDR3 reads CASSSTSGGYEQYF. CDR3 DNA sequence: TGTGCCAGCAGTTCCACCTCAGGGGGGTACGAGCAGTACTTC.

This clone was found once. The chain uses TRBV7-9 and TRBJ2-3; 12 bases fit TRBD2. The CDR3 length is 17 residues. The germline V gene encodes CDR1 SEHNR and CDR2 FQNEAQ (reference sequence). With 2 bases clipped from V and 5 bases from J, the junction kept 8 bases outside the gene matches. In DNA form, the CDR3 reads TGTGCCAGCAGCTTATCCCCGACTAGCGGGGGTTTAGATACGCAGTATTTT. Its protein product is CASSLSPTSGGLDTQYF.

The CDR3 DNA reads as TGTGCCAGCCGCGAGACGGCGGTGACCCTCCACTTT. It is translated as CASRETAVTLHF. The V call is TRBV19, the J call TRBJ1-6; D is uncertain. The CDR3 has 12 residues. Germline V gene lookup returns CDR1 LNHDA and CDR2 SQIVND (reference sequence). V was pared by 9 bases and J by 14 bases, with 17 bases between.

V gene TRBV18 combines with J gene TRBJ1-3, with D unresolved. This CDR3 contains 20 residues. Germline-derived CDR1 and CDR2 are KGHSH and LQKENI. The V gene lost 1 base and the J gene lost 0 bases, with 22 bases spanning the gap. The CDR3 protein is CASSPLSPDYGLSSGNTIYF. The CDR3 region has the DNA TGTGCCAGCTCACCACTATCCCCTGACTACGGCTTGTCCTCTGGAAACACCATATATTTT.

This clone was found once. J is TRBJ1-2 and V is TRBV14; TRBD1 matches 7 bases. Germline lookup yields CDR1 SGHDN and CDR2 FVKESK. The CDR3 is 15 residues long. The J segment lost 6 bases and the V segment lost 5 bases, leaving 12 bases of the junction unmatched. The CDR3 reads CASSSEGRGINGYTF. The CDR3 DNA follows: TGTGCCAGCAGCTCCGAGGGCAGGGGGATAAATGGCTACACCTTC. Looking up the rest from reference TRBV14 and TRBJ1-2 gives the full variable domain: EAGVTQFPSHSVIEKGQTVTLRCDPISGHDNLYWYRRVMGKEIKFLLHFVKESKQDESGMPNNRFLAERTGGTYSTLKVQPAELEDSGVYFCASSSEGRGINGYTFGSGTRLTVV.

The V call is TRBV28, the J call TRBJ1-4, with 11 bases matching TRBD1. J gave up 7 bases and V 6 bases, and 7 bases lay outside the gene matches. CDR3 length: 15 amino acids. Germline V gives CDR1 MDHEN, CDR2 SYDVKM. The DNA of the CDR3 is TGTGCCAGCAGGGGGGGACAGGGGGTAGGTGAAAAACTGTTTTTT. Its translation is CASRGGQGVGEKLFF.

The rearrangement links TRBV15 to TRBJ1-5; D is undetermined. Germline V gene data show CDR1 as LNHNV and CDR2 as YYDKDF (reference sequence). This CDR3 has 16 residues. Trimming took 0 bases from V and 3 from J, leaving 12 bases between them. The CDR3 DNA is TGTGCCACCAGCAGAGATTGGCCGGAGAACAATCAGCCCCAGCATTTT. Translation: CATSRDWPENNQPQHF.

The chain carries TRBV6-5 and TRBJ2-3, with D maybe TRBD1 (5 bases). The germline V gene has CDR1 MNHEY and CDR2 SVGAGI. CDR3 length equals 15 residues. V lost 0 bases and J 4 bases, leaving 11 bases between the germline ends. The CDR3 loop is CASSYSPGPSDTQYF. CDR3 DNA sequence: TGTGCCAGCAGTTACTCCCCAGGGCCCTCAGATACGCAGTATTTT.

CDR3 sequence reads: CASSERLATGELFF. The CDR3 region has the DNA TGTGCCAGCAGTGAGAGACTAGCGACCGGGGAGCTGTTTTTT. The V and J genes are TRBV25-1 and TRBJ2-2; 8 nucleotides match TRBD2. V lost 3 bases and J lost 5; bases outside the gene matches: 2. The CDR3 covers 14 residues. Germline-derived CDR1 and CDR2 are MGHDK and SYGVNS.

The chain carries TRBV19 and TRBJ2-5; possibly TRBD2 for D (5 bases). In germline, CDR1 is LNHDA, CDR2 SQIVND (reference sequence). There are 20 residues in the CDR3. Trimming took 3 bases from V and 9 from J, leaving 35 bases between them. The chain's CDR3 is CASSMVRPRELCWLGPAQYF. In nucleotides, the CDR3 is TGTGCCAGTAGTATGGTCAGGCCTCGGGAACTTTGTTGGCTCGGTCCTGCCCAGTACTTC.